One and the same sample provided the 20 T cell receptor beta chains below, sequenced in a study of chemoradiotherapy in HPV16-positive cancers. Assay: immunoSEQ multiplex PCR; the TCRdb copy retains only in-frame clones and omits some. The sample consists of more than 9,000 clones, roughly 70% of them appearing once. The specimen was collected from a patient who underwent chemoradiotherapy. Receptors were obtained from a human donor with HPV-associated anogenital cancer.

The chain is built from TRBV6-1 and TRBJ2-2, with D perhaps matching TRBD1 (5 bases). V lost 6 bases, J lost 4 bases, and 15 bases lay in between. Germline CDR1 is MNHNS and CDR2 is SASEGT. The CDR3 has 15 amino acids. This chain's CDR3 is CASRGQGIGTGELFF. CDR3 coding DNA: TGTGCCAGCAGAGGGCAGGGCATAGGCACCGGGGAGCTGTTTTTT.

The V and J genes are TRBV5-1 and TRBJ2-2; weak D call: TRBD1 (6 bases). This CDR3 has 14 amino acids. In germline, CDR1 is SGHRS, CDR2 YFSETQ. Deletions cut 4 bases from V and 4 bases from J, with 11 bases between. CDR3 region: CASSLTGLTGELFF. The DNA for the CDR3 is TGCGCCAGCAGCCTCACAGGGCTCACCGGGGAGCTGTTTTTT.

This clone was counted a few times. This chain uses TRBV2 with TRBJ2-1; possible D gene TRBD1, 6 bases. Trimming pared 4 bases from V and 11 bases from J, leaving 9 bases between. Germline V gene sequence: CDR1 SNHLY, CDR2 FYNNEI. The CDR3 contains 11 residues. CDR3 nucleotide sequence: TGTGCCAGCAGTGTGGACAGAAAGCAGTTCTTC. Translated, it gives CASSVDRKQFF.

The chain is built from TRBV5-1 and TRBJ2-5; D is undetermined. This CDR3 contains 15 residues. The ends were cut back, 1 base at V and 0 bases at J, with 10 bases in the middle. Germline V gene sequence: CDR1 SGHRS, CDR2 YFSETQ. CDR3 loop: CASSLSSSNQETQYF. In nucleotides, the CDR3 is TGCGCCAGCAGCTTGAGCTCCAGTAACCAAGAGACCCAGTACTTC.

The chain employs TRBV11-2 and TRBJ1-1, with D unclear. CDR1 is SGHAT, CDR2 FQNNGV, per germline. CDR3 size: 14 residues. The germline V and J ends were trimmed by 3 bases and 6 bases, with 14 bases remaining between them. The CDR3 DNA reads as TGTGCCAGCAGCTTCGGAGCGGTTAACGCTGAAGCTTTCTTT. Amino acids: CASSFGAVNAEAFF.

CDR3 region: CATRVAVGTGELFF. The DNA of the CDR3 is TGTGCCACCAGGGTAGCGGTGGGCACCGGGGAGCTGTTTTTT. The chain links TRBV15 to TRBJ2-2; D possibly corresponds to TRBD2 (6 bases). The germline V and J ends were trimmed by 6 bases and 4 bases, with 12 bases remaining between them. The CDR3 spans 14 residues. Germline V lookup: CDR1 LNHNV, CDR2 YYDKDF (reference sequence).

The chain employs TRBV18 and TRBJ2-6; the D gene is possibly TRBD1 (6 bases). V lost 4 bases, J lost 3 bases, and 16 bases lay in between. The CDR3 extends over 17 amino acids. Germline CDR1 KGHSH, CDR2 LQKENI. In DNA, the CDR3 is TGTGCCAGCTCACTATCGACAGGTCGTCTTGGGGCCAACGTCCTGACTTTC. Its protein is CASSLSTGRLGANVLTF.

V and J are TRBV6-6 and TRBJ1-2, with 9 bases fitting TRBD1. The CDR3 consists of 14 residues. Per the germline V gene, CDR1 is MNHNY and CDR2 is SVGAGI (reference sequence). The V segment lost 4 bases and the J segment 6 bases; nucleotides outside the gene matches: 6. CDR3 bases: TGTGCCAGCAGTTCCTTACAGGGGGCAGATGGCTACACCTTC. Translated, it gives CASSSLQGADGYTF.

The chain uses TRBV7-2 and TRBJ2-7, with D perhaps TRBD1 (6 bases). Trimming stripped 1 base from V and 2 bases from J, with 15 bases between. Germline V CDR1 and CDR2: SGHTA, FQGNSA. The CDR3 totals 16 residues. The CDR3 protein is CASSLGVGQITYEQYF. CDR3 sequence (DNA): TGTGCCAGCAGCTTAGGGGTAGGACAGATTACCTACGAGCAGTACTTC.

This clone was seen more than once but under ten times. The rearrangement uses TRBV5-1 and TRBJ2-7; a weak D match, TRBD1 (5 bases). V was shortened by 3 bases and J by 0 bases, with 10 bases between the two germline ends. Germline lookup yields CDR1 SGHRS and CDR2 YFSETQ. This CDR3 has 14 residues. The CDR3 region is CASSWVGDSYEQYF. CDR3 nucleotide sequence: TGCGCCAGCAGCTGGGTAGGGGACTCCTACGAGCAGTACTTC.

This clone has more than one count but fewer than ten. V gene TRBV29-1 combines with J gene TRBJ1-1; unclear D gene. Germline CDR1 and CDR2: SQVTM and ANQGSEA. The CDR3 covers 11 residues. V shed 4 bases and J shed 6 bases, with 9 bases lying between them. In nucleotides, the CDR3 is TGCAGCGTTGCTGGGTATGCTGAAGCTTTCTTT. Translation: CSVAGYAEAFF.

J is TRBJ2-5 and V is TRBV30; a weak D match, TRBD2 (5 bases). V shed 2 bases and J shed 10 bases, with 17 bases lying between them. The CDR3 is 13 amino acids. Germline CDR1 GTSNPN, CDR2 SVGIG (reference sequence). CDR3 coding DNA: TGTGCCTGGAGTTTAACAGCGAACGGGGTCCAGTACTTC. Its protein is CAWSLTANGVQYF.

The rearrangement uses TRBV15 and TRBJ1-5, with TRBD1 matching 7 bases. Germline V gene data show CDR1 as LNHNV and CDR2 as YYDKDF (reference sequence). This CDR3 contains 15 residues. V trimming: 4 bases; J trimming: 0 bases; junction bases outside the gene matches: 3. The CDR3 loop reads CATSKGTDSNQPQHF. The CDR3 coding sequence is TGTGCCACCAGCAAAGGGACAGATAGCAATCAGCCCCAGCATTTT.

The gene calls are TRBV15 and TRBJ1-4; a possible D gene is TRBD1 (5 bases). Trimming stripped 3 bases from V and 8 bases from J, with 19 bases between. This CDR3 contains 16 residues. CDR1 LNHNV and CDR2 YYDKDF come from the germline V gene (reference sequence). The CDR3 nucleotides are TGTGCCACCAGCAGGGCCTCAGGGTCGTCGTTGGAAAAACTGTTTTTT. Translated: CATSRASGSSLEKLFF.

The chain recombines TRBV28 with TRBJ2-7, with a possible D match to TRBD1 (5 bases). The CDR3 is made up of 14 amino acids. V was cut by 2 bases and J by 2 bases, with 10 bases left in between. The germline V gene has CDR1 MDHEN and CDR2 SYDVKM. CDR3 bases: TGTGCCAGCAGTTTAGAACAGGCCCCCTACGAGCAGTACTTC. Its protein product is CASSLEQAPYEQYF.

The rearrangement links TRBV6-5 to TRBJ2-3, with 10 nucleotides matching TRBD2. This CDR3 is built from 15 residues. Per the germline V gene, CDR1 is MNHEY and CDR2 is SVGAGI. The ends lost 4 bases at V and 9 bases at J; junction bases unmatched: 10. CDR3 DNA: TGTGCCAGCAGTTTTTTGAGCGGGGGGGCCCAAACGCAGTATTTT. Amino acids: CASSFLSGGAQTQYF.

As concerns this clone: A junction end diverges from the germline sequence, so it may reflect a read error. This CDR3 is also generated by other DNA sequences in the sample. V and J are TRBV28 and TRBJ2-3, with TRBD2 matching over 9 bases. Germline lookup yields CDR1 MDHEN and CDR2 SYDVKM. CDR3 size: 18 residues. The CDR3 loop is CASSLLGGGVPSTDTQYF. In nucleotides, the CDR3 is TGTGCCAGCAGTTTATTGGGCGGGGGGGTTCCTAGCACAGATACGCAATATTTT. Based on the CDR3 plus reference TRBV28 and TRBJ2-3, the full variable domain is DVKVTQSSRYLVKRTGEKVFLECVQDMDHENMFWYRQDPGLGLRLIYFSYDVKMKEKGDIPEGYSVSREKKERFSLILESASTNQTSMYLCASSLLGGGVPSTDTQYFGPGTRLTVL.

For the CDR3, the DNA is TGTGCCATCAGGGCGGACAGGGGGTTATCACCCCTCCACTTT. Translating it yields CAIRADRGLSPLHF. This rearrangement joins TRBV10-3 to TRBJ1-6; 10 nucleotides match TRBD1. The junction had 6 bases not matched to a gene; V was cut back by 6 bases and J by 10 bases. Germline-derived CDR1 and CDR2 are ENHRY and SYGVKD. There are 14 residues in the CDR3.

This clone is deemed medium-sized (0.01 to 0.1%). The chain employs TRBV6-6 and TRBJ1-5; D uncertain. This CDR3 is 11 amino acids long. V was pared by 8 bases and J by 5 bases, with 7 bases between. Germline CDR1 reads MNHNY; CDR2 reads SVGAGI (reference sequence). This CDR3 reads CASSTDQPQHF. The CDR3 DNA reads TGTGCCAGCTCCACGGATCAGCCCCAGCATTTT.

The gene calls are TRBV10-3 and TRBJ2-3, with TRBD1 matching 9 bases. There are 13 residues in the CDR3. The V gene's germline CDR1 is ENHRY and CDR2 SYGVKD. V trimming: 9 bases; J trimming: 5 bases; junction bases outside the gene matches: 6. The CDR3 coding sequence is TGTGCCATAGGGACAGGGTCTCAAGATACGCAGTATTTT. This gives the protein CAIGTGSQDTQYF.